A selection of T cell receptor beta chains follows, all from one sample in a study of identical twins. TCRdb re-derived calls from the 5' RACE reads in MiXCR, one entry per CDR3 protein. The sample contains about 530,000 distinct CDR3 sequences, under 25% of which appear only once. This sample was shared with a second study, whose subject was yellow fever vaccine responses in identical twins.

What was sequenced was CD4+ T cells sorted from blood. The receptors originated from a young woman in good health. Both conserved end residues are part of each CDR3. D genes are given only for firm matches. Clone size, where shown, is once, few, many, or a class for clones that have expanded.

J: TRBJ2-5; size: NA; D: NA; V: TRBV12-3/TRBV12-4; DNA: TGTGCCAGCAGCCCTAGACTCCGGGTGGGACAAGAGACCCAGTACTTC; CDR3: CASSPRLRVGQETQYF
J: TRBJ1-1; size: few; D: NA; V: TRBV7-6; DNA: TGTGCCAGCAGCTTATTTGCCCACACTGAAGCTTTCTTT; CDR3: CASSLFAHTEAFF
J: TRBJ2-1; size: NA; D: TRBD2; V: TRBV20-1; DNA: TGCAGTGCACCCCCCGCGGCGGCTAGCGGGGAGAATGAGCAGTTCTTC; CDR3: CSAPPAAASGENEQFF
J: TRBJ2-5; size: NA; D: NA; V: TRBV28; DNA: TGTGCCAGCAGTTTCAGTTCGCGGGGCCAAGAGACCCAGTACTTC; CDR3: CASSFSSRGQETQYF
J: TRBJ2-6; size: NA; D: NA; V: TRBV6-1; DNA: TGTGCCAGCAATAGCGGAAGCTCTGGGGCCAACGTCCTGACTTTC; CDR3: CASNSGSSGANVLTF
J: TRBJ2-3; size: NA; D: TRBD1; V: TRBV20-1; DNA: TGCAGTGTACCTTTCCCGGGACAGACTAGCACAGATACGCAGTATTTT; CDR3: CSVPFPGQTSTDTQYF
J: TRBJ2-6; size: NA; D: NA; V: TRBV28; DNA: TGTGCCAGCAGTTTTCGGGGGCAAGGGGCCAACGTCCTGACTTTC; CDR3: CASSFRGQGANVLTF
J: TRBJ2-1; size: NA; D: NA; V: TRBV7-6; DNA: TGTGCCAGCAGCGAAAATTGGGGGCAGGATGAGCAGTTCTTC; CDR3: CASSENWGQDEQFF
J: TRBJ2-1; size: few; D: TRBD2; V: TRBV5-1; DNA: TGCGCCAGCAGCTTGGTGGGGACTAACGACAATGAGCAGTTCTTC; CDR3: CASSLVGTNDNEQFF
J: TRBJ2-2; size: few; D: NA; V: TRBV20-1; DNA: TGCAGTGCTAGAGGGAGGAATTGGGGGGGCCCCGGGGAGCTGTTTTTT; CDR3: CSARGRNWGGPGELFF
J: TRBJ2-1; size: few; D: NA; V: TRBV29-1; DNA: TGCAGCGTAACTAGTTCTTGGGAGCAGTTCTTC; CDR3: CSVTSSWEQFF
J: TRBJ2-2; size: few; D: TRBD1; V: TRBV6-5; DNA: TGTGCCAGCAGTTACTCCCCGGGACAGCCTGAAAACACCGGGGAGCTGTTTTTT; CDR3: CASSYSPGQPENTGELFF
J: TRBJ2-4; size: few; D: NA; V: TRBV12-3/TRBV12-4; DNA: TGTGCCAGCAGGGCCCCCGGATCCGCCAAAAACATTCAGTACTTC; CDR3: CASRAPGSAKNIQYF
J: TRBJ1-5; size: NA; D: NA; V: TRBV19; DNA: TGTGCCAGTAGGGTTCAGAGCAATCAGCCCCAGCATTTT; CDR3: CASRVQSNQPQHF
J: TRBJ2-1; size: NA; D: TRBD2; V: TRBV20-1; DNA: TGCAGTGCTACGGCACTAGCGGGAGGGTTTCTCTACAATGAGCAGTTCTTC; CDR3: CSATALAGGFLYNEQFF
J: TRBJ2-1; size: few; D: NA; V: TRBV10-3; DNA: TGTGCCATCAGTGATACTAGCAGGGGGTCCTACAATGAGCAGTTCTTC; CDR3: CAISDTSRGSYNEQFF
J: TRBJ2-7; size: NA; D: NA; V: TRBV5-1; DNA: TGCGCCAGCAGCTTTTCCGCAGAGTCCTACGAGCAGTACTTC; CDR3: CASSFSAESYEQYF
J: TRBJ2-3; size: NA; D: NA; V: TRBV20-1; DNA: TGCAGTGCTAGCGGGGACACCACAGATACGCAGTATTTT; CDR3: CSASGDTTDTQYF
J: TRBJ2-2; size: NA; D: NA; V: TRBV7-7; DNA: TGTGCCAGCAGCTTAATGACAACCGGGGAGCTGTTTTTT; CDR3: CASSLMTTGELFF
J: TRBJ1-2; size: NA; D: NA; V: TRBV12-3/TRBV12-4; DNA: TGTGCCAGCAGTGATTCAGGAAATGAATACTATGGCTACACCTTC; CDR3: CASSDSGNEYYGYTF
J: TRBJ2-1; size: few; D: NA; V: TRBV20-1; DNA: TGCAGTGCGACTTCGGAGTTCGATGAGCAGTTCTTC; CDR3: CSATSEFDEQFF
J: TRBJ2-6; size: NA; D: NA; V: TRBV29-1; DNA: TGCAGCGTAATACTCGGAGGTTTGGACTCTGGGGCCAACGTCCTGACTTTC; CDR3: CSVILGGLDSGANVLTF
J: TRBJ1-2; size: few; D: TRBD1; V: TRBV7-2; DNA: TGTGCCAGCAGCTCCTATCCGGGACAGGGGGCTTATGGCTACACCTTC; CDR3: CASSSYPGQGAYGYTF